The T cell receptor (beta chain) under discussion was sequenced for a study of T cells in tuberculosis (dated by TCRdb to 2016 to 2019). Background on the whole study: To characterize T cells specific for the mycobacterial lipid antigen glucose monomycolate (GMM), the study used CD1B tetramers together with high-throughput TCR immunosequencing. IGRA-negative adolescents, IGRA-positive adolescents with latent tuberculosis and adults with active tuberculosis, around ten per group, were compared in a South African clinical cohort. Summary of the overall study and its limitations: Which clinical samples got chosen depended on the availability of cryopreserved specimens, and the active tuberculosis cases were adults, whereas the controls were adolescents. The smaller NN-distances in active tuberculosis patients were driven in part by shorter CDR3-alpha lengths, while the difference seen for TCR-beta was not statistically significant. A classifier using the diverse GMM-specific repertoire reached roughly 87% accuracy (AUROC roughly 0.9), compared with 70% accuracy using GEM motif frequencies. Smaller mean NN-distances to GMM-specific TCRs were observed in active tuberculosis TCR-alpha repertoires than in IGRA-negative controls, suggesting clonal expansion of GMM-specific TCRs.

The germline V gene specifies SGHVS as CDR1 and FQNEAQ as CDR2. A distance of 22 bases separates the germline ends of V and J, which lose 5 bases and 8 bases respectively. Including the terminal cysteine and phenylalanine, the CDR3 comprises 16 residues. Only CDR3 DNA is held: 48 bases, read in frame from base 1. A note on this clone: The target of this receptor is not known. No base qualities exist here, and no much larger clone lies one base off it.

At study entry, a tuberculin skin test and the QuantiFERON-TB GOLD In-Tube IGRA were used to screen adolescents for latent tuberculosis infection. Immunosequencing was performed on unsorted cryopreserved PBMC, with 75,000 to 100,000 T cells per clinical donor covered on average. Eleven high schools in the Worcester region of the Western Cape, South Africa, served as enrollment sites for adolescents aged 12 to 18 years. Around 10 adolescents infected with M. tuberculosis and around 10 uninfected adolescents were chosen and matched for age and sex. For the adolescents, PBMC were isolated by density centrifugation from freshly drawn heparinized blood and then cryopreserved. The immunoSEQ multiplex PCR assay was used to generate TCR libraries, with TCR-beta and/or TCR-alpha/delta assays applied to each sample. The Illumina high-throughput platform was used to sequence the amplified TCR libraries. Regarding the original processing steps: Clustering and dimensionality reduction relied on pairwise TCRdist distances among GMM-specific receptors from T cells that were either sorted ex vivo or expanded in vitro. Each clinical repertoire was assigned a mean NN-distance score, defined as the average TCRdist to the nearest 10% of tetramer-positive reference sequences. GEM TCR motif frequency was computed as the fraction of unique TCRs matching known GEM sequences by V/J usage and CDR3 length. Active tuberculosis was classified by linear discriminant analysis with leave-one-out cross-validation, implemented in scikit-learn. TCRdb re-hosts the immuneACCESS table, in-frame sequences only. Its copies lack some clones; in the studies checked, an unresolved V gene accounts for under half of them, and the cause for the rest is not known. That table is the source of V, J and clone size, and D and trimming were worked out from the DNA. This sample holds about 30,000 clones; nearly 97% were observed only once. Around 2% of the sample comes from the top ten.

The sample taken for sequencing was PBMCs. This clonotype was sampled from a donor aged 10-29 years with latent tuberculosis or without tuberculosis infection. The V and J segments used are TRBV7-8 and TRBJ2-1; TRBD2 is perhaps the D gene, given 7 matching bases. The DNA sequence is given as TGTGCCAGCAGCCTTAGGGGGGTTGCGGGGGACTATGAGCAGTTCTTC. It is translated as CASSLRGVAGDYEQFF.